Detailed here is one TCR beta chain. This specimen belongs to a study of CD8 T cells in Susac syndrome. Random hexamers primed reverse transcription of about 0.45 to 1 ug RNA. Via MiXCR, TCRdb re-called the immunoSEQ multiplex PCR reads, giving one row per CDR3 protein. The sample carries about 83,000 distinct CDR3 sequences, 96% recorded once. With 7 bases removed from V and 7 bases from J, the gap between germline ends came to 14 bases. There are 14 residues in the CDR3. Germline assignment: CDR1 LNHDA and CDR2 SQIVND (reference sequence). The origin of this receptor is a human donor with Susac syndrome. The chain joins TRBV19 to TRBJ1-6, with D perhaps TRBD1 (5 bases). Sequencing used CD8+ T cells from PBMCs. CDR3 sequence: CASTHPGWNSPLHF. CDR3 bases: TGTGCCAGTACTCATCCAGGGTGGAATTCACCCCTCCACTTT.